The 9 T cell receptor beta chains in this list originate from one sample, sequenced in a study of T cell responses to AZD1222 COVID-19 vaccine (TCRdb year 2021). Libraries were prepared through the immunoSEQ multiplex PCR assay. TCRdb retrieved this table from immuneACCESS and kept in-frame rearrangements only. Not all clones are present; in checked studies, unresolved V genes account for under half, and no reason is known for the remainder. This sample gives about 46,000 clones in total; approximately 90% of them show up just once. The ten largest clonotypes hold about 1.1% of the sample. The time point label on this specimen signifies: about 28 days (+/-7) after the second vaccine dose. The sequenced sample was peripheral blood, obtained 28 days after the second AZD1222 dose. The receptor source for this set is an adult who received the AZD1222 COVID-19 vaccine.

The chain is built from TRBV15 and TRBJ1-1, with D perhaps TRBD1 (5 bases). The CDR3 has 15 residues. V was shortened by 0 bases and J by 3 bases, with 11 bases between the two germline ends. Looked up from germline, CDR1 is LNHNV and CDR2 is YYDKDF (reference sequence). The DNA of the CDR3 is TGTGCCACCAGCAGAGATAACGGGGGGGACACTGAAGCTTTCTTT. Translation: CATSRDNGGDTEAFF.

The chain is built from TRBV4-1 and TRBJ2-7; 15 bases are shared with TRBD2. V lost 8 bases, J lost 4 bases, and 9 bases stayed unmatched. The CDR3 sequence is 16 residues long. Germline CDR1 is MGHRA and CDR2 is YSYEKL. Here the CDR3 reads CASGIGLAGGPYEQYF. In DNA form, the CDR3 reads TGCGCCAGCGGGATCGGACTAGCGGGAGGGCCTTACGAGCAGTACTTC.

This clone showed up just once. The J gene is TRBJ2-3, the V gene TRBV30; 10 bases agree with TRBD2. Germline V lookup: CDR1 GTSNPN, CDR2 SVGIG (reference sequence). This CDR3 comprises 14 residues. V lost 4 bases and J lost 3; bases outside the gene matches: 4. In DNA, the CDR3 is TGTGCCTGGACTAGCGGGAGTAGAACAGATACGCAGTATTTT. Protein sequence: CAWTSGSRTDTQYF.

The gene calls are TRBV19 and TRBJ2-5; D call uncertain. The V end was cut by 4 bases, the J end by 5 bases, with 14 bases between. Germline lookup yields CDR1 LNHDA and CDR2 SQIVND (reference sequence). The CDR3 totals 14 residues. CDR3 amino acids: CASSSGSPRETQYF. CDR3 bases: TGTGCCAGTAGTAGTGGGTCTCCCAGGGAGACCCAGTACTTC.

This clone was seen a single time. The chain combines TRBV5-1 with TRBJ2-1; TRBD2 is a possible D gene (5 bases). V was pared by 4 bases and J by 0 bases, with 5 bases between. The CDR3 is made up of 13 amino acids. Per germline, CDR1 SGHRS and CDR2 YFSETQ. The CDR3: CASSAGSYNEQFF. The CDR3 nucleotides are TGCGCCAGCAGCGCGGGCTCCTACAATGAGCAGTTCTTC.

The chain carries TRBV6-6 and TRBJ2-1, with D hard to call. CDR3 size: 14 residues. CDR1 is MNHNY, CDR2 SVGAGI, per germline (reference sequence). Deletions cut 4 bases from V and 7 bases from J, with 14 bases between. CDR3 residues: CASSSQGIWNEQFF. The CDR3 region has the DNA TGTGCCAGCAGTTCCCAAGGGATATGGAATGAGCAGTTCTTC.

CDR3 residues: CASSEMTSANEQFF. CDR3 sequence (DNA): TGTGCCAGCAGTGAGATGACTAGCGCCAATGAGCAGTTCTTC. The chain joins TRBV2 to TRBJ2-1; 8 nucleotides match TRBD2. Germline CDR1 SNHLY, CDR2 FYNNEI. CDR3 length: 14 residues. The junction had 4 bases not matched to a gene; V was cut back by 3 bases and J by 6 bases. Based on the CDR3 plus reference TRBV2 and TRBJ2-1, the full variable domain is EPEVTQTPSHQVTQMGQEVILRCVPISNHLYFYWYRQILGQKVEFLVSFYNNEISEKSEIFDDQFSVERPDGSNFTLKIRSTKLEDSAMYFCASSEMTSANEQFFGPGTRLTVL.

This clone was observed a single time. CDR3: CASRPQQGANYGYTF. CDR3 DNA: TGTGCCAGCCGTCCACAACAGGGGGCGAACTATGGCTACACCTTC. This chain links TRBV28 with TRBJ1-2, with 9 bases lining up with TRBD1. The length of the CDR3 is 15 residues. J was trimmed by 2 bases and V by 8 bases; bases with no gene match: 9. Germline V gene sequence: CDR1 MDHEN, CDR2 SYDVKM.

The chain carries TRBV11-2 and TRBJ1-5; D ambiguous. There are 13 residues in the CDR3. The ends were cut back, 2 bases at V and 5 bases at J, with 7 bases in the middle. Germline V gene data show CDR1 as SGHAT and CDR2 as FQNNGV. The CDR3 protein is CASSLWGHQPQHF. In DNA, the CDR3 is TGTGCCAGCAGCTTATGGGGTCATCAGCCCCAGCATTTT.